Listed below are T cell receptor beta chains from one sample, sequenced in a study of CD8 T cells in ankylosing spondylitis. TCRdb reprocessed the 5' RACE reads with MiXCR, giving one entry per CDR3 protein. This sample has 250,000 to 300,000 distinct CDR3 sequences; around 20% occur once, and the top ten carry around 7.8%. The sequencing input was blood, either unsorted or a sorted T cell fraction (not recorded which). The receptors shown here come from a male donor with ankylosing spondylitis or in good health (not recorded which). CDR3s leave out the opening cysteine and the closing phenylalanine or tryptophan. Each record gives: CDR3 length, V gene, J gene, clone size, CDR3 protein. Only some rows state a clone size, as once, few, many or a class for expanded clones.

14,TRBV14,TRBJ2-1,few,ASSQRLGLGYDEQF
9,TRBV2,TRBJ1-2,medium-sized,ASSVGAGYT
13,TRBV12-3/TRBV12-4,TRBJ1-6,few,ASRRPGQVYSPLH
12,TRBV12-3/TRBV12-4,TRBJ2-2,NA,ASSVSGNTGELF
14,TRBV5-1,TRBJ2-1,NA,ASGSGAGSSYNEQF
12,TRBV30,TRBJ2-4,NA,ASDRGRDLNIQY
13,TRBV9,TRBJ2-2,few,ASSSTVSNTGELF
13,TRBV5-6,TRBJ2-1,NA,ASSLSGTVANEQF
16,TRBV12-3/TRBV12-4,TRBJ1-5,NA,ASSLAISRHHSNQPQH
14,TRBV30,TRBJ1-3,NA,AWNPRDRGAGNTIY
11,TRBV5-1,TRBJ2-1,NA,ASSFTSGSEQF
12,TRBV27,TRBJ1-2,NA,ASRMSQGSYGYT
12,TRBV9,TRBJ2-2,NA,ASSVVPDTGELF
16,TRBV5-6,TRBJ2-2,NA,ASSLDRDRTLETGELF
12,TRBV7-9,TRBJ1-1,NA,ASSLVAERTEAF
11,TRBV29-1,TRBJ2-4,few,SVGGRAKNIQY
15,TRBV27,TRBJ2-2,few,ASTTAWSGPNTGELF
11,TRBV2,TRBJ1-1,few,ASGRGANTEAF
13,TRBV27,TRBJ2-3,few,ASSLVRDRTDTQY
13,TRBV7-2,TRBJ2-2,NA,ASNSGQGMAGELF
15,TRBV11-2,TRBJ1-5,NA,ASSLGKLGKFNQPQH
11,TRBV12-3/TRBV12-4,TRBJ2-3,few,ASSGIPPDTQY
14,TRBV4-2,TRBJ2-5,few,ASSQVGRDYRETQY
17,TRBV28,TRBJ1-4,NA,ASSFPSYRDRGNNEKLF
13,TRBV2,TRBJ2-1,NA,ASSVGQGPYNEQF
14,TRBV18,TRBJ2-3,NA,ASSPVERPSPDTQY
14,TRBV24-1,TRBJ2-1,NA,AASDLTGQGIYEQF
14,TRBV3-1,TRBJ1-5,few,ASSQGRDRWNQPQH
12,TRBV4-2,TRBJ2-1,NA,ASTKLGEGVIHF
12,TRBV19,TRBJ2-1,few,ASSIAAANNEQF
13,TRBV5-1,TRBJ2-2,NA,ASSLGDSTTGELF
12,TRBV12-3/TRBV12-4,TRBJ2-3,NA,ASSLDLRGSVQY
14,TRBV14,TRBJ2-3,NA,ASSQLTSMAADTQY
13,TRBV5-1,TRBJ2-3,NA,ASSLRDRQTDTQY
12,TRBV7-7,TRBJ2-2,few,ASSLGQTTGELF
8,TRBV30,TRBJ2-2,NA,ALLTGELF
11,TRBV5-1,TRBJ2-5,NA,ASSSDRRETQY
10,TRBV2,TRBJ2-2,NA,ASSVGVGELF
16,TRBV28,TRBJ2-2,NA,ASSLNRKWTTDTGELF